Only a few counts were recorded for the clone carrying this TCR beta chain. What it binds is unknown. With a J-beta primer mix and a sample-barcoded 5' primer, a second PCR ran about 7 to 12 cycles. The template-switch adaptor was a 5' adaptor with 12 random nucleotides. It tagged each cDNA molecule. MiXCR, run by TCRdb on the 5' RACE reads, gives a single entry per CDR3 protein. The profile covers some 890,000 distinct CDR3 sequences, with almost 30% appearing a single time and roughly 10% taken by the ten largest. The sample comes from a study of blood T cells in healthy people across ages. Regarding the study as a whole: Observed TCR beta diversity per million T cells went down as age went up. This fall followed a roughly linear course with age.

Germline CDR1 is SNHLY and CDR2 is FYNNEI. The CDR3 has 12 amino acids. Deletions cut 7 bases from V and 5 bases from J, with 11 bases between. These data were likewise used in another study, on T cells of mothers and their children. That source notes: Related pairs of mothers and children showed slightly higher, non-significant overlap versus unrelated pairs.

The TCR originated in a middle-aged woman in good health. Sample: blood. The rearrangement joins TRBV2 to TRBJ1-2; D unresolved. The CDR3 sequence: CASNPASYGYTF. The DNA for the CDR3 is TGTGCCAGCAACCCAGCCTCGTATGGCTACACCTTC. The whole variable domain, remainder taken from reference TRBV2 and TRBJ1-2, is EPEVTQTPSHQVTQMGQEVILRCVPISNHLYFYWYRQILGQKVEFLVSFYNNEISEKSEIFDDQFSVERPDGSNFTLKIRSTKLEDSAMYFCASNPASYGYTFGSGTRLTVV.